This record concerns one T cell receptor beta chain sequence. The source of the sample is a study of blood T cell repertoires in COVID-19. Across the whole study: Sites in the United States, Italy and Spain provided acute and convalescent COVID-19 samples.

The CDR3 runs 16 residues. Per the germline V gene, CDR1 is SGHRS and CDR2 is YFSETQ. V dropped 0 bases and J dropped 4; count of bases not matched to a gene: 5. Per the original methods: By means of reference gene primer amplification, nucleated cell counts were estimated. Method: immunoSEQ multiplex PCR; TCRdb's copy keeps in-frame clones and lacks some. That table furnishes V, J and clone size, whereas the DNA furnished D and trimming. The data show roughly 260,000 clones, roughly nine tenths seen once. Cohort allocation depended upon clinical history that participants reported. The TCR comes from a human donor in a cohort exposed to, infected with or recovered from COVID-19 (not recorded which). The donor label of this sample is uncertain. Sequencing was carried out using PBMCs or T cells enriched from blood (not recorded which). This chain connects TRBV5-1 to TRBJ2-3; 10 nucleotides match TRBD2. The CDR3 sequence: CASSLAGTSVADTQYF. For the CDR3, the DNA is TGCGCCAGCAGCTTGGCCGGGACTAGCGTCGCAGATACGCAGTATTTT.